These 29 T cell receptor beta chains originate from one sample sequenced in a study of T cells in localized non-small cell lung cancer. The table came from immunoSEQ multiplex PCR; TCRdb's copy has only in-frame clones and leaves some out. The sample lists more than 20,000 clones; around 89% were seen once. The specimen comprised PBMCs, sampled before any cancer treatment. Source of these receptors: a man aged 35 to 69 with stage II lung adenocarcinoma.

CDR3 sequence (DNA): TGTGCCAGCAACAGGAGGGCAGGGATCGACACAGATACGCAGTATTTT. Translation gives CASNRRAGIDTDTQYF. The J gene is TRBJ2-3, the V gene TRBV13, with a tentative D call TRBD2 (6 bases). The germline V and J ends were trimmed by 7 bases and 2 bases, with 19 bases remaining between them. CDR3 length: 16 residues. Germline V gene lookup returns CDR1 PRHDT and CDR2 FYEKMQ (reference sequence).

The J gene is TRBJ2-2, the V gene TRBV7-8; TRBD2 might be the D (6 bases). The length of the CDR3 is 15 residues. Germline V CDR1 and CDR2: SGHVS, FQNEAQ. Trimming left V 10 bases short and J 6 bases short, with 21 bases between. For the CDR3, the DNA is TGTGCCATTCCCCCCCCGGAGGGCCGCGCCGGGGAGCTGTTTTTT. It encodes CAIPPPEGRAGELFF.

The J gene is TRBJ2-3, the V gene TRBV2; 16 bases match TRBD2. Germline lookup yields CDR1 SNHLY and CDR2 FYNNEI. Trimming at V came to 8 bases and at J to 6 bases, leaving 11 bases not matched to a gene. The CDR3 sequence is 17 residues long. The CDR3 region has the DNA TGTGCCAGCTGGAAGGGACTAGCGGGGGGGCCAGGGGATACGCAGTATTTT. This sequence encodes CASWKGLAGGPGDTQYF.

The table lists this clone with a count of one. The V and J genes are TRBV20-1 and TRBJ1-1; D gene unclear. The CDR3 loop spans 11 amino acids. Trimming took 3 bases from V and 2 from J, leaving 4 bases between them. CDR1 and CDR2 (germline): DFQATT, SNEGSKA (reference sequence). This CDR3 reads CSASPNTEAFF. CDR3 bases: TGCAGTGCTAGCCCAAACACTGAAGCTTTCTTT.

This chain links TRBV18 with TRBJ1-2; possible D gene TRBD1, 6 bases. V was clipped by 6 bases and J by 1 base, with 9 bases between them. This CDR3 has 13 amino acids. Germline V gene sequence: CDR1 KGHSH, CDR2 LQKENI. The CDR3 DNA is TGTGCCAGCTCCCCGGACAGTAACTATGGCTACACCTTC. The encoded protein is CASSPDSNYGYTF.

The rearrangement links TRBV19 to TRBJ2-3, with D perhaps matching TRBD2 (6 bases). Germline-derived CDR1 and CDR2 are LNHDA and SQIVND (reference sequence). V dropped 9 bases and J dropped 3 bases, with 16 bases sitting between them. This CDR3 is built from 14 residues. CDR3 sequence: CASRTGVATDTQYF. DNA for the CDR3: TGTGCCAGCCGCACGGGAGTGGCGACAGATACGCAGTATTTT.

The V gene is TRBV7-8, the J gene TRBJ1-4; 9 positions agree with TRBD1. V trimming: 1 base; J trimming: 5 bases; junction bases outside the gene matches: 5. The germline V gene has CDR1 SGHVS and CDR2 FQNEAQ. The CDR3 is 16 amino acids. DNA of the CDR3: TGTGCCAGCAGCTTAGGGTTCGGGACAGGGAATGAAAAACTGTTTTTT. Protein product: CASSLGFGTGNEKLFF.

The chain employs TRBV19 and TRBJ1-5, with D hard to call. CDR1 is LNHDA, CDR2 SQIVND, per germline (reference sequence). CDR3 length: 16 residues. The V and J ends lost 3 bases and 4 bases respectively, with 16 bases between them. The CDR3 protein is CASSIVAAATNQPQHF. CDR3 DNA sequence: TGTGCCAGTAGTATTGTGGCAGCTGCCACAAATCAGCCCCAGCATTTT.

J is TRBJ2-3 and V is TRBV30, with 9 bases aligning to TRBD2. Germline V gene lookup returns CDR1 GTSNPN and CDR2 SVGIG (reference sequence). The CDR3 runs 13 residues. V shed 3 bases and J 4 bases; nucleotides not matched to a gene: 2. The CDR3 spells CAWRGGRADTQYF. The CDR3 DNA reads as TGTGCCTGGAGGGGCGGGAGGGCAGATACGCAGTATTTT.

This rearrangement joins TRBV7-6 to TRBJ1-5; D possibly corresponds to TRBD1 (5 bases). The CDR3 spans 15 residues. Germline V gives CDR1 SGHVS, CDR2 FNYEAQ. Trimming removed 4 bases at V and 4 bases at J, with 14 bases between. This CDR3 reads CASSSGTDVNQPQHF. In DNA, the CDR3 is TGTGCCAGCAGCTCCGGGACGGATGTAAATCAGCCCCAGCATTTT.

This chain joins TRBV7-7 and TRBJ2-3; no firm D call. The CDR3 contains 13 residues. The V gene lost 1 base and the J gene lost 1 base, with 3 bases spanning the gap. The germline V gene encodes CDR1 SSHAT and CDR2 FNYEAQ (reference sequence). CDR3 DNA: TGTGCCAGCAGCTTAGGGGGCACAGATACGCAGTATTTT. Its translation: CASSLGGTDTQYF.

The rearrangement uses TRBV6-5 and TRBJ1-1, with 7 positions matching TRBD1. Per germline, CDR1 MNHEY and CDR2 SVGAGI. Trimming at V came to 4 bases and at J to 1 base, leaving 9 bases not matched to a gene. CDR3 length: 16 residues. The CDR3 nucleotides are TGTGCCAGCAGTTCCAAAGGGGGCGGCCAGAACACTGAAGCTTTCTTT. This codes for CASSSKGGGQNTEAFF.

The chain recombines TRBV18 with TRBJ1-1; 7 bases are shared with TRBD1. This CDR3 contains 13 residues. The junction had 6 bases not matched to a gene; V was cut back by 5 bases and J by 6 bases. Germline-derived CDR1 and CDR2 are KGHSH and LQKENI. CDR3 bases: TGTGCCAGCTCATGGACAGGCCTTTCTGAAGCTTTCTTT. Residues: CASSWTGLSEAFF.

The chain recombines TRBV19 with TRBJ2-1; TRBD2 matches at 7 bases. This CDR3 spans 16 amino acids. Germline V gives CDR1 LNHDA, CDR2 SQIVND (reference sequence). The J segment lost 7 bases and the V segment lost 1 base, leaving 10 bases of the junction unmatched. Written as DNA, the CDR3 is TGTGCCAGTAGTATAGGTGGGGGAGGGAATTGGAATGAGCAGTTCTTC. This encodes CASSIGGGGNWNEQFF. The full variable domain, in which reference TRBV19 and TRBJ2-1 provide the parts outside the CDR3, is DGGITQSPKYLFRKEGQNVTLSCEQNLNHDAMYWYRQDPGQGLRLIYYSQIVNDFQKGDIAEGYSVSREKKESFPLTVTSAQKNPTAFYLCASSIGGGGNWNEQFFGPGTRLTVL.

The V call is TRBV5-1, the J call TRBJ2-1; D may be TRBD2 (6 bases). V lost 1 base, J lost 6 bases, and 14 bases lay in between. Germline loops: CDR1 SGHRS, CDR2 YFSETQ. The CDR3 has 15 amino acids. The CDR3 DNA reads as TGCGCCAGCAGCTTGAACGCGGGGAGCCTCAATGAGCAGTTCTTC. Translation gives CASSLNAGSLNEQFF.

The sample holds one count of this clone. This chain joins TRBV30 and TRBJ1-5; TRBD1 matches at 7 bases. The germline V gene encodes CDR1 GTSNPN and CDR2 SVGIG (reference sequence). Trimming cost V 2 bases and J 7 bases; bases outside gene matches: 5. The CDR3 length is 13 residues. The CDR3 DNA sequence: TGTGCCTGGAGTCTTTCAGGGGGGCAGCCCCAGCATTTT. Amino acid sequence: CAWSLSGGQPQHF.

The gene calls are TRBV18 and TRBJ1-5; TRBD1 might be the D (5 bases). The CDR3 contains 13 residues. Trimming shortened V by 6 bases and J by 3 bases, and 9 bases separated the two germline ends. CDR1 KGHSH and CDR2 LQKENI come from the germline V gene. The CDR3 sequence is CASSGDANQPQHF. The CDR3 coding sequence is TGTGCCAGCTCTGGGGACGCCAATCAGCCCCAGCATTTT.

This chain joins TRBV19 and TRBJ1-2, with D possibly being TRBD1 (5 bases). The CDR3 is 15 residues long. Trimming took off 0 bases at V and 8 bases at J, with 16 bases between the two ends. Germline lookup yields CDR1 LNHDA and CDR2 SQIVND (reference sequence). The CDR3 reads CASSIDRVGGDGYTF. In nucleotides, the CDR3 is TGTGCCAGTAGTATAGATCGTGTCGGGGGGGACGGCTACACCTTC.

This clone was picked up one time. The chain joins TRBV5-8 to TRBJ2-5; 9 positions match TRBD1. This CDR3 is 13 amino acids long. Germline CDR1 and CDR2: SGHTS and YDEGEE. The trim removed 4 bases at V and 7 bases at J, leaving 5 bases unmatched. CDR3 nucleotide sequence: TGTGCCAGCAGCCGAGACAGGGGGGTGACCCAGTACTTC. It is translated as CASSRDRGVTQYF.

The chain uses TRBV7-2 and TRBJ2-7; tentatively, D is TRBD1 or TRBD2 (6 bases each). This CDR3 spans 15 amino acids. Germline V CDR1 and CDR2: SGHTA, FQGNSA. V lost 5 bases to trimming and J lost 2 bases, with 16 bases between them. The CDR3 DNA is TGTGCCAGCAGCAGAACAGGGAGGAGCGCCTACGAGCAGTACTTC. Translating it yields CASSRTGRSAYEQYF.

The chain links TRBV20-1 to TRBJ2-5, with D perhaps matching TRBD2 (6 bases). The germline CDR1 and CDR2 sequences are DFQATT and SNEGSKA (reference sequence). Trimming shortened V by 5 bases and J by 12 bases, and 7 bases separated the two germline ends. This CDR3 is built from 8 residues. The CDR3, as DNA: TGCAGTGCTGGGGAGGAGTACTTC. Protein sequence: CSAGEEYF.

The chain recombines TRBV9 with TRBJ2-7; 8 bases align to TRBD2. Germline V CDR1 and CDR2: SGDLS, YYNGEE. This CDR3 comprises 15 residues. After removal of 0 bases from V and 2 bases from J, the junction contained 4 bases not matched to a gene. CDR3 residues: CASSVDPGGTYEQYF. Here the CDR3 DNA reads TGTGCCAGCAGCGTAGACCCGGGAGGGACCTACGAGCAGTACTTC.

The gene calls are TRBV29-1 and TRBJ2-1; 8 bases fit TRBD1. The CDR3 runs 13 residues. The ends lost 6 bases at V and 2 bases at J; junction bases unmatched: 3. Germline V gene sequence: CDR1 SQVTM, CDR2 ANQGSEA. The CDR3 nucleotides read TGCAGCGTCCAGGGGGCGGCCTACAATGAGCAGTTCTTC. As protein: CSVQGAAYNEQFF.

This chain connects TRBV13 to TRBJ2-7, with D uncertain. The CDR3 extends over 11 amino acids. V was cut by 5 bases and J by 5 bases, with 7 bases left in between. The germline CDR1 and CDR2 sequences are PRHDT and FYEKMQ (reference sequence). CDR3 DNA: TGTGCCAGCAGCCATCAGGACGAGCAGTACTTC. It translates to CASSHQDEQYF. Based on the CDR3 plus reference TRBV13 and TRBJ2-7, the full variable domain is AAGVIQSPRHLIKEKRETATLKCYPIPRHDTVYWYQQGPGQDPQFLISFYEKMQSDKGSIPDRFSAQQFSDYHSELNMSSLELGDSALYFCASSHQDEQYFGPGTRLTVT.

The gene calls are TRBV9 and TRBJ2-2, with D perhaps being TRBD1 or TRBD2 (6 bases each). Germline V gene lookup returns CDR1 SGDLS and CDR2 YYNGEE. V was trimmed by 0 bases and J by 3 bases, leaving 12 bases between them. The CDR3 has 16 amino acids. The CDR3: CASSVATGADTGELFF. CDR3 in DNA: TGTGCCAGCAGCGTAGCTACGGGGGCGGACACCGGGGAGCTGTTTTTT. Full variable domain (remainder filled in from reference TRBV9 and TRBJ2-2): DSGVTQTPKHLITATGQRVTLRCSPRSGDLSVYWYQQSLDQGLQFLIQYYNGEERAKGNILERFSAQQFPDLHSELNLSSLELGDSALYFCASSVATGADTGELFFGEGSRLTVL.

The chain employs TRBV7-6 and TRBJ2-5; 7 positions agree with TRBD2. CDR3 length equals 14 residues. Looked up from germline, CDR1 is SGHVS and CDR2 is FNYEAQ. With 6 bases clipped from V and 7 bases from J, the junction kept 11 bases outside the gene matches. The CDR3 DNA follows: TGTGCCAGCAGTCCATTGAACGCGGGAGCGACCCAGTACTTC. Translating it yields CASSPLNAGATQYF.

The chain has TRBV5-1 and TRBJ2-1, with 8 bases fitting TRBD2. There are 18 residues in the CDR3. J lost 0 bases, V lost 2 bases, and 10 bases had no gene match. Per germline, CDR1 SGHRS and CDR2 YFSETQ. The CDR3 loop is CASSFVSSGAFSYNEQFF. The CDR3 DNA sequence: TGCGCCAGCAGCTTCGTGAGTAGCGGGGCCTTCTCCTACAATGAGCAGTTCTTC.

This chain links TRBV11-3 with TRBJ1-3; D perhaps matches TRBD1 (6 bases). CDR3 length: 15 residues. Germline CDR1 and CDR2: SGHNT and YENEEA. V was shortened by 7 bases and J by 1 base, with 14 bases between the two germline ends. The CDR3 protein is CASTLIQGSGNTIYF. The CDR3, as DNA: TGTGCCAGCACCTTGATACAGGGTTCTGGAAACACCATATATTTT.

The V and J genes are TRBV9 and TRBJ2-3, with a weak D call TRBD1 (7 bases). This CDR3 contains 14 residues. V lost 7 bases and J 0 bases, leaving 12 bases between the germline ends. Germline V gene lookup returns CDR1 SGDLS and CDR2 YYNGEE. CDR3 nucleotide sequence: TGTGCCAGCGGCAGGGGGGCTAGCACAGATACGCAGTATTTT. Its translation: CASGRGASTDTQYF.